These 30 T cell receptor beta chains originate from one sample sequenced in a study of OX40 agonist ivuxolimab in advanced cancers. The method behind the library was the immunoSEQ multiplex PCR assay. As stored in TCRdb, this immuneACCESS dataset retains in-frame rearrangements with V and J assigned. A fraction of the clones does not appear; measured against another copy, unresolved V genes explain less than half of the discrepancy, and the remainder lacks a known reason. For this sample there are approximately 70,000 clones; over 90% appear just once. Clones ranked in the top ten supply 15% to 17% of the sample. The material was CD4+ or CD8+ T cells sorted from blood, obtained in a trial of the OX40 agonist ivuxolimab. The receptors shown here come from an adult with an advanced solid tumor such as melanoma, head and neck, liver or kidney cancer.

The chain has TRBV7-2 and TRBJ1-5; D call uncertain. Germline-derived CDR1 and CDR2 are SGHTA and FQGNSA. This CDR3 has 15 residues. V gave up 5 bases and J gave up 0 bases, with 11 bases separating them. CDR3 nucleotide sequence: TGTGCCAGCAGCCTAACGTGGGATAGCAATCAGCCCCAGCATTTT. This translates into CASSLTWDSNQPQHF.

The table lists this clone with a count of one. The V call is TRBV2, the J call TRBJ1-5, with 9 bases identical to TRBD1. Germline V CDR1 and CDR2: SNHLY, FYNNEI. The V gene end was trimmed by 7 bases and the J gene end by 4 bases; junction bases not matched to a gene: 8. The CDR3 totals 15 residues. The CDR3 DNA is TGTGCCAGCAAGGATACAGGGGGCGGTAATCAGCCCCAGCATTTT. It translates to CASKDTGGGNQPQHF.

This clone was recorded once. The genes are TRBV7-6 and TRBJ2-1; tentatively, D is TRBD2 (6 bases). The CDR3 runs to 16 residues. Germline V gene lookup returns CDR1 SGHVS and CDR2 FNYEAQ. Trimming left V 3 bases short and J 3 bases short, with 15 bases between. This CDR3 is CASSFTAPGDYNEQFF. In nucleotides, the CDR3 is TGTGCCAGCAGCTTTACCGCCCCGGGGGACTACAATGAGCAGTTCTTC.

V is TRBV15 and J is TRBJ2-4; 7 bases are shared with TRBD1. The CDR3 extends over 16 amino acids. The germline V gene has CDR1 LNHNV and CDR2 YYDKDF (reference sequence). With 7 bases clipped from V and 2 bases from J, the junction kept 11 bases outside the gene matches. CDR3 in DNA: TGTGCCACCACAAGGAAACAGGGGATTTCCAAAAACATTCAGTACTTC. Encoded protein: CATTRKQGISKNIQYF.

The rearrangement links TRBV4-2 to TRBJ2-7; D may be TRBD1 or TRBD2 (5 bases each). The CDR3 runs 15 residues. V was shortened by 2 bases and J by 2 bases, with 13 bases between the two germline ends. CDR1 and CDR2 (germline): LGHNA, YNFKEQ. In DNA, the CDR3 is TGTGCCAGCAGCCAACCGGGGACGGATGCCTACGAGCAGTACTTC. This sequence encodes CASSQPGTDAYEQYF.

In this sample, this clone turned up once. V is TRBV25-1 and J is TRBJ2-5; D is tentatively TRBD1 or TRBD2 (5 bases each). This CDR3 is 15 amino acids long. Germline V gene data show CDR1 as MGHDK and CDR2 as SYGVNS. Trimming removed 3 bases from V and 5 bases from J, with 16 bases in between. The CDR3 loop is CASSEGPYGGETQYF. In nucleotides, the CDR3 is TGTGCCAGCAGTGAGGGGCCGTATGGGGGTGAGACCCAGTACTTC.

This clone was counted once. The J gene is TRBJ1-3, the V gene TRBV9; TRBD1 might be the D (6 bases). The germline CDR1 and CDR2 sequences are SGDLS and YYNGEE. Trimming stripped 0 bases from V and 4 bases from J, with 17 bases between. The CDR3 sequence is 17 residues long. DNA for the CDR3: TGTGCCAGCAGCGTAGTCACAGGACAGATAAGGGGAAACACCATATATTTT. Amino acids: CASSVVTGQIRGNTIYF.

This clone was found once. The chain recombines TRBV7-5 with TRBJ2-7. TRBV7-5 is assigned pseudogene status. The CDR3 runs to 16 residues. CDR3 in amino acids: CARSITSGTPTYEQYF. CDR3 DNA sequence: TGTGCCAGAAGCATAACCTCCGGGACGCCAACCTACGAGCAGTACTTC.

CDR3 nucleotides: TGTGCCAGCAGTTTGGGGGCAGGCCTATACATGAACACTGAAGCTTTCTTT. Amino acids: CASSLGAGLYMNTEAFF. V gene TRBV28 combines with J gene TRBJ1-1; the D gene is possibly TRBD1 (6 bases). Germline CDR1 is MDHEN and CDR2 is SYDVKM. With 3 bases removed from V and 0 bases from J, the gap between germline ends came to 17 bases. The CDR3 length is 17 residues.

The V and J genes are TRBV28 and TRBJ1-1; TRBD1 aligns across 7 bases. The CDR3 runs 18 residues. Per germline, CDR1 MDHEN and CDR2 SYDVKM. V gave up 1 base and J gave up 4 bases; unmatched junction bases: 15. CDR3 protein: CASSLLLGYRGEGTEAFF. Here the CDR3 DNA reads TGTGCCAGCAGTTTATTATTAGGGTACAGGGGAGAGGGCACTGAAGCTTTCTTT.

The chain recombines TRBV10-1 with TRBJ2-2; TRBD2 is a possible D gene (5 bases). V was shortened by 4 bases and J by 7 bases, with 7 bases between the two germline ends. CDR1 is WNHNN, CDR2 SYGVQD, per germline (reference sequence). This CDR3 is built from 12 residues. The CDR3, as DNA: TGCGCCAGCAGTGTGGGGAGCGGGGAGCTGTTTTTT. This gives the protein CASSVGSGELFF.

V usage is TRBV19 and J usage is TRBJ1-5, with D uncertain. The CDR3 has 14 amino acids. The V gene's germline CDR1 is LNHDA and CDR2 SQIVND (reference sequence). V dropped 3 bases and J dropped 8 bases, with 14 bases sitting between them. The CDR3 DNA reads as TGTGCCAGTAGTATTGGAGGCCATGGTGAGCCCCAGCATTTT. Its protein is CASSIGGHGEPQHF.

The rearrangement joins TRBV4-1 to TRBJ2-7; 7 bases are a match to TRBD2. Germline CDR1 and CDR2: MGHRA and YSYEKL. The CDR3 spans 17 residues. The trim removed 0 bases at V and 7 bases at J, leaving 15 bases unmatched. CDR3 region: CASSQDGRVGNSWEQYF. CDR3 coding DNA: TGCGCCAGCAGCCAAGATGGGAGGGTAGGAAACTCCTGGGAGCAGTACTTC.

This chain uses TRBV4-2 with TRBJ2-1, with 12 bases lining up with TRBD2. The CDR3 sequence is 16 residues long. Per germline, CDR1 LGHNA and CDR2 YNFKEQ. The V segment lost 5 bases and the J segment 9 bases; nucleotides outside the gene matches: 11. The CDR3 sequence: CASSLRLAGEVSEQFF. CDR3 nucleotides: TGTGCCAGCAGCTTACGACTAGCGGGAGAAGTGAGTGAGCAGTTCTTC.

This CDR3 reads CASSLTGGTYNEQFF. The CDR3, as DNA: TGTGCCAGCAGTCTGACAGGGGGCACCTACAATGAGCAGTTCTTC. The V gene is TRBV27, the J gene TRBJ2-1; 10 bases match TRBD1. J lost 2 bases, V lost 5 bases, and 3 bases had no gene match. The germline gives CDR1 MNHEY, CDR2 SMNVEV (reference sequence). The CDR3 is 15 amino acids.

The V and J genes are TRBV27 and TRBJ2-1; the D gene is possibly TRBD2 (6 bases). Deletions cut 4 bases from V and 2 bases from J, with 27 bases between. CDR3 length: 20 residues. Germline CDR1 MNHEY, CDR2 SMNVEV (reference sequence). The CDR3 spells CASSSWTYFSGRGAYNEQFF. The CDR3 DNA follows: TGTGCCAGCAGTTCCTGGACATATTTTAGCGGAAGGGGTGCCTACAATGAGCAGTTCTTC.

V and J are TRBV27 and TRBJ2-5; the D is unclear. The CDR3 has 14 amino acids. Germline V lookup: CDR1 MNHEY, CDR2 SMNVEV (reference sequence). The V gene lost 4 bases and the J gene lost 1 base, with 10 bases spanning the gap. CDR3: CASSSLWGQETQYF. CDR3 bases: TGTGCCAGCAGTTCCCTCTGGGGCCAAGAGACCCAGTACTTC.

The genes are TRBV7-2 and TRBJ2-7; 10 bases fit TRBD2. The V gene end was trimmed by 5 bases and the J gene end by 4 bases; junction bases not matched to a gene: 5. The CDR3 consists of 14 residues. Germline V gene data show CDR1 as SGHTA and CDR2 as FQGNSA. CDR3 nucleotide sequence: TGTGCCAGCAGCCCCGGGACTAGCGAGTACGAGCAGTACTTC. As protein: CASSPGTSEYEQYF.

This clone was detected only a few times. The genes are TRBV5-5 and TRBJ1-2; D gene uncertain. Germline loops: CDR1 SGHKS, CDR2 YYEKEE (reference sequence). The CDR3 runs 14 residues. The ends were cut back, 4 bases at V and 4 bases at J, with 14 bases in the middle. CDR3 coding DNA: TGTGCCAGCAGCCCCGGGCACAGCCTCTATGGCTACACCTTC. Its translation: CASSPGHSLYGYTF.

The chain carries TRBV28 and TRBJ1-2, with D hard to call. The V gene lost 4 bases and the J gene lost 1 base, with 13 bases spanning the gap. CDR1 is MDHEN, CDR2 SYDVKM, per germline. The CDR3 is 15 residues long. The CDR3 reads CASSWETYGNYGYTF. CDR3 DNA sequence: TGTGCCAGCAGTTGGGAGACGTACGGTAACTATGGCTACACCTTC.

This sequence joins TRBV30 and TRBJ1-1, with D maybe TRBD1 (5 bases). The CDR3 loop spans 14 amino acids. V was trimmed by 1 base and J by 8 bases, leaving 17 bases between them. Germline loops: CDR1 GTSNPN, CDR2 SVGIG (reference sequence). The CDR3 DNA follows: TGTGCCTGGAGTGACTCTACAGGACTTTCGGAAGCTTTCTTT. It yields the protein CAWSDSTGLSEAFF.

V and J are TRBV12-5 and TRBJ2-3; TRBD2 matches 11 bases. Germline V gene data show CDR1 as LGHNT and CDR2 as FRNRAP. V dropped 3 bases and J dropped 9; count of bases not matched to a gene: 14. This CDR3 region has 17 residues. In DNA form, the CDR3 reads TGTGCTAGTGGTTTCTCGACTAGCGGGACAATAATGGAGACGCAGTATTTT. Protein sequence: CASGFSTSGTIMETQYF.

The chain links TRBV6-1 to TRBJ2-1, with 11 bases matching TRBD2. The V gene end was trimmed by 4 bases and the J gene end by 2 bases; junction bases not matched to a gene: 4. The CDR3 length is 16 residues. The germline V gene has CDR1 MNHNS and CDR2 SASEGT. In DNA, the CDR3 is TGTGCCAGCAGTGCCCGACTAGCGGGGACCTACAATGAGCAGTTCTTC. Encoded protein: CASSARLAGTYNEQFF.

This chain connects TRBV9 to TRBJ2-6; 9 bases map to TRBD2. This CDR3 contains 17 residues. V shed 1 base and J 2 bases; nucleotides not matched to a gene: 4. Per germline, CDR1 SGDLS and CDR2 YYNGEE. CDR3 in amino acids: CASSVLAGLPGANVLTF. In DNA, the CDR3 is TGTGCCAGCAGCGTACTAGCGGGACTCCCTGGGGCCAACGTCCTGACTTTC.

J is TRBJ2-7 and V is TRBV6-5; no reliable D call. CDR1 and CDR2 from the germline V gene are MNHEY and SVGAGI. Trimming took 2 bases from V and 6 from J, leaving 14 bases between them. This CDR3 comprises 14 residues. The CDR3 DNA sequence: TGTGCCAGCAGTTACGGGATAGATAATCGCGAGCAGTACTTC. This codes for CASSYGIDNREQYF.

This sequence joins TRBV7-2 and TRBJ2-3; unclear D gene. The V gene lost 4 bases and the J gene lost 0 bases, with 5 bases spanning the gap. Germline loops: CDR1 SGHTA, CDR2 FQGNSA. This CDR3 spans 13 amino acids. DNA of the CDR3: TGTGCCAGCAGCTCTCCTAGCACAGATACGCAGTATTTT. Its translation is CASSSPSTDTQYF.

The J gene is TRBJ2-3, the V gene TRBV10-2; D possibly corresponds to TRBD2 (5 bases). The V gene lost 4 bases and the J gene lost 0 bases, with 8 bases spanning the gap. This CDR3 comprises 14 residues. CDR1 WSHSY and CDR2 SAAADI come from the germline V gene. For the CDR3, the DNA is TGCGCCAGCAGTGCGAGCGGAAGCACAGATACGCAGTATTTT. Protein product: CASSASGSTDTQYF.

This clone was counted a single time. CDR3 DNA: TGTGCCAGCAGCCTCGGGCGCCCACGTGAAGCTTTCTTT. Translated: CASSLGRPREAFF. This chain links TRBV7-9 with TRBJ1-1; D gene uncertain. The germline V gene has CDR1 SEHNR and CDR2 FQNEAQ (reference sequence). CDR3 length: 13 amino acids. Trimming took 5 bases from V and 7 from J, leaving 14 bases between them.

This chain's CDR3 is CSVVAGASYEQYF. The CDR3 DNA follows: TGCAGCGTTGTTGCGGGAGCGTCCTACGAGCAGTACTTC. The chain combines TRBV29-1 with TRBJ2-7; TRBD2 aligns across 7 bases. The CDR3 length is 13 residues. The V and J ends lost 4 bases and 1 base, in that order; junction bases with no gene match: 4. CDR1 SQVTM and CDR2 ANQGSEA come from the germline V gene.

The chain is built from TRBV5-1 and TRBJ1-5, with a possible D match to TRBD1 (6 bases). There are 15 residues in the CDR3. Germline CDR1 and CDR2: SGHRS and YFSETQ. Trimming took 4 bases from V and 0 from J, leaving 11 bases between them. This CDR3 reads CASSRAGDSNQPQHF. The CDR3 region has the DNA TGCGCCAGCAGCCGTGCAGGGGATAGCAATCAGCCCCAGCATTTT.